These 12 T cell receptor beta chains came from one sample sequenced in a study of T cells and copy number aberrations in small-cell lung cancer. TCRdb keeps only in-frame clones here, not all; method: immunoSEQ multiplex PCR. The data show 6,000 or so clones, about 72% seen once. The sequenced material came from tumor tissue. The receptors come from a man aged 45-65 years with small cell lung cancer.

The CDR3 protein is CASGRDSHTDTQYF. CDR3 DNA: TGTGCTAGTGGCAGGGACAGTCACACAGATACGCAGTATTTT. The gene calls are TRBV12-5 and TRBJ2-3; 7 nucleotides line up with TRBD1. Germline V gives CDR1 LGHNT, CDR2 FRNRAP. Losses at the gene ends were 6 bases for V and 2 bases for J; bases not matched to a gene: 5. The CDR3 extends over 14 amino acids.

This clone was recorded once. The rearrangement joins TRBV19 to TRBJ2-7, with a tentative D call TRBD1 (5 bases). The CDR3 consists of 14 residues. V was pared by 6 bases and J by 0 bases, with 12 bases between. Germline V gene sequence: CDR1 LNHDA, CDR2 SQIVND (reference sequence). CDR3 residues: CASSVVQGSYEQYF. The CDR3 nucleotides read TGTGCCAGTAGCGTCGTGCAGGGCTCCTACGAGCAGTACTTC.

The gene calls are TRBV16 and TRBJ1-5; D not certain. The CDR3 consists of 14 residues. V was pared by 3 bases and J by 3 bases, with 9 bases between. CDR1 and CDR2 from the germline V gene are KGHSY and FQNENV. The CDR3 nucleotides read TGTGCCAGCAGCCATTTGCAGGTCAATCAGCCCCAGCATTTT. It is translated as CASSHLQVNQPQHF.

The genes are TRBV11-2 and TRBJ2-5; perhaps TRBD2 as D (6 bases). V lost 6 bases and J lost 4, with 12 bases in between. Germline-derived CDR1 and CDR2 are SGHAT and FQNNGV. The CDR3 has 13 residues. The CDR3 is CASSSGLRETQYF. The CDR3 nucleotides are TGTGCCAGCAGTAGCGGTTTGCGAGAGACCCAGTACTTC.

V usage is TRBV5-1 and J usage is TRBJ1-4; TRBD1 matches at 9 bases. Trimming removed 1 base from V and 7 bases from J; junction bases left unmatched: 5. CDR1 and CDR2 from the germline V gene are SGHRS and YFSETQ. This CDR3 is built from 15 residues. CDR3 nucleotides: TGCGCCAGCAGCTTGACAGGGGGCGAGGGTGAAAAACTGTTTTTT. This sequence encodes CASSLTGGEGEKLFF.

CDR3: CASSVGLRALGVNTEAFF. For the CDR3, the DNA is TGTGCCAGCAGCGTAGGTCTCCGGGCCCTCGGGGTGAACACTGAAGCTTTCTTT. The chain combines TRBV9 with TRBJ1-1, with no clear D. The V end lost 0 bases, the J end lost 0 bases, and 18 bases lay between the germline ends. CDR3 size: 18 residues. The germline gives CDR1 SGDLS, CDR2 YYNGEE.

CDR3 protein: CASSSPTGGHYNEQFF. Here the CDR3 DNA reads TGTGCCAGCAGTTCCCCGACAGGGGGCCACTACAATGAGCAGTTCTTC. V gene TRBV6-5 combines with J gene TRBJ2-1, with 10 bases identical to TRBD1. This CDR3 is 16 amino acids long. The germline V gene has CDR1 MNHEY and CDR2 SVGAGI. V lost 4 bases to trimming and J lost 3 bases; unmatched junction nucleotides: 6.

This clone was seen more than once but under ten times. This chain links TRBV30 with TRBJ1-3; unclear D gene. Deletions cut 3 bases from V and 0 bases from J, with 18 bases between. This CDR3 has 17 residues. From germline, CDR1 is GTSNPN and CDR2 SVGIG (reference sequence). CDR3 sequence: CAWSDLSGRSSGNTIYF. Written as DNA, the CDR3 is TGTGCCTGGAGCGATCTCTCCGGCAGGAGCTCTGGAAACACCATATATTTT.

The table lists this clone with a few counts. J is TRBJ2-7 and V is TRBV30, with TRBD1 matching over 9 bases. The germline V gene has CDR1 GTSNPN and CDR2 SVGIG (reference sequence). V shed 2 bases and J 10 bases; nucleotides not matched to a gene: 6. The CDR3 length is 12 residues. CDR3 nucleotide sequence: TGTGCCTGGAGTTCTCGACAGGGGGTACAGTACTTC. Protein sequence: CAWSSRQGVQYF.

The chain carries TRBV10-1 and TRBJ2-3; a weak D match, TRBD2 (5 bases). V lost 3 bases and J 5 bases, leaving 6 bases between the germline ends. This CDR3 is 12 amino acids long. Germline CDR1 is WNHNN and CDR2 is SYGVQD (reference sequence). The CDR3 region is CASSDRGDTQYF. The CDR3 DNA reads TGCGCCAGCAGTGATCGGGGAGATACGCAGTATTTT.

This clone showed up just a few times. The rearrangement joins TRBV15 to TRBJ2-3; perhaps TRBD2 as D (6 bases). Germline CDR1 reads LNHNV; CDR2 reads YYDKDF (reference sequence). CDR3 length: 14 amino acids. V was trimmed by 0 bases and J by 4 bases, leaving 8 bases between them. The CDR3, as DNA: TGTGCCACCAGCAGAGATCGGGGGTCAGATACGCAGTATTTT. It translates to CATSRDRGSDTQYF.

This clone was detected a few times. This chain joins TRBV7-6 and TRBJ2-3; TRBD2 matches at 16 bases. The CDR3 loop spans 18 amino acids. V was clipped by 4 bases and J by 6 bases; unmatched bases: 10. Germline V gene sequence: CDR1 SGHVS, CDR2 FNYEAQ. CDR3 in DNA: TGTGCCAGCAGCTCTGGGACTAGCGGGAGGGCGAGGGGTGATACGCAGTATTTT. Translated, it gives CASSSGTSGRARGDTQYF.